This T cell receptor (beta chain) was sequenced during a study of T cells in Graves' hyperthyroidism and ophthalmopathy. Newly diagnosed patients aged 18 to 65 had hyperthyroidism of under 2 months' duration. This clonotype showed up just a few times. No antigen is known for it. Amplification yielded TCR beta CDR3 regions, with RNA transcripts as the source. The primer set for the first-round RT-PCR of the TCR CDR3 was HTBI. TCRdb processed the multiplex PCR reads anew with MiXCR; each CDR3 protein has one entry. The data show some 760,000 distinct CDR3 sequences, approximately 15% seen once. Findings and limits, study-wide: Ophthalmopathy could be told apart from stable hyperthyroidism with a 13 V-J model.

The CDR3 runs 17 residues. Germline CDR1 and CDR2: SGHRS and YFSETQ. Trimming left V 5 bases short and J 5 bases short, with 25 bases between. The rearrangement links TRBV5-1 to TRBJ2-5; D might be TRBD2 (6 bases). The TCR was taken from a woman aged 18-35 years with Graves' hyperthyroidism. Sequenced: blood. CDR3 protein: CASSMASAEEGGETQYF. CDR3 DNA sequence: TGCGCCAGCAGTATGGCTAGCGCAGAGGAGGGTGGGGAGACCCAGTACTTC.